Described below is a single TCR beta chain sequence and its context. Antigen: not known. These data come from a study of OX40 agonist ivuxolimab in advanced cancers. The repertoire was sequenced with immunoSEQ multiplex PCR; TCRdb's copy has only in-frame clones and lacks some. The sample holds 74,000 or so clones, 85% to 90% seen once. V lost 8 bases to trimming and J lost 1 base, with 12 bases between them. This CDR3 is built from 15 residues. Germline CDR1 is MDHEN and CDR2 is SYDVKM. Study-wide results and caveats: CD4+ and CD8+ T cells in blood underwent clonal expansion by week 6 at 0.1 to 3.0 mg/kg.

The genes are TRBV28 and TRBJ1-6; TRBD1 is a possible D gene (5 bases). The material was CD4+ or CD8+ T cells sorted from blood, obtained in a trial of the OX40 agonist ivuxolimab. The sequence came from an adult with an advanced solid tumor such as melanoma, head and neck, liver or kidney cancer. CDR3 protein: CASGGGGSYNSPLHF. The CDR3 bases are TGTGCCAGCGGGGGAGGTGGATCCTATAATTCACCCCTCCACTTT.